The rows below give T cell receptor beta chains drawn from one sample of a study of tumor-infiltrating lymphocytes in primary liver carcinoma. TCRdb ran MiXCR on the multiplex PCR reads and lists one entry per CDR3 protein. This table holds approximately 330,000 distinct CDR3 sequences, about 61% found once. The sample taken for sequencing was peripheral blood. The receptors derive from a man aged 35 to 55 with primary liver carcinoma and hepatitis B virus infection. The CDR3 runs from the conserved cysteine through the conserved F or W. Fields, in order: V gene, J gene, D gene, clone size, CDR3 DNA, CDR3 protein. D genes are given only for firm matches. Clone size, where shown, is once, few, many, or a class for clones that have expanded.

>TRBV5-1|TRBJ1-2|TRBD1|NA
TGCGCCAGCAGCGAGGGACAGGGAAAAGGCTACACCTTC
CASSEGQGKGYTF
>TRBV28|TRBJ1-5|NA|NA
TGTGCCAGCAGTTCCCCCCCTCAGCCCCAGCATTTT
CASSSPPQPQHF
>TRBV5-6|TRBJ2-1|TRBD1|NA
TGTGCCGGCAGCTTGCCCGGGACAGATTACAATGAGCAGTTCTTC
CAGSLPGTDYNEQFF
>TRBV28|TRBJ2-7|TRBD2|NA
TGTGCCATCAGTCAAGCGGGAGGCCCCTACGAGCAGTACTTC
CAISQAGGPYEQYF
>TRBV6-5|TRBJ2-1|NA|NA
TGTGCCAGCAGTTATGGCGAGTCCTACAATGAGCAGTTCTTC
CASSYGESYNEQFF
>TRBV5-4|TRBJ2-5|TRBD2|few
TGTGCCAGCAGCTCTCGGGGGGTAGAGACCCAGTACTTC
CASSSRGVETQYF
>TRBV6-5|TRBJ2-1|NA|NA
TGTGCCAGCAGTTACTCGGTTTCGGCAGTCTCCTACAATGAGCAGTTCTTC
CASSYSVSAVSYNEQFF
>TRBV10-3|TRBJ2-7|TRBD1|NA
TGTGCCTTCAGTGAGTCGTGGACAGGGGTTTCCGAGCAGTACTTC
CAFSESWTGVSEQYF
>TRBV11-2|TRBJ1-1|NA|NA
TGTGCCAGCAGCTTAGTCCTGGGAGACACTGAAGCCTTCTTT
CASSLVLGDTEAFF
>TRBV12-3/TRBV12-4|TRBJ1-2|NA|once
TGTGCTAGCATTTTACGCCCCAAGGATTTAGACTATGGCTACACCTTC
CASILRPKDLDYGYTF
>TRBV6-6|TRBJ2-7|TRBD1|NA
TGTGCCAGCAGTTACTTGGGACAGGGGGTCCACGAGCAGTACTTC
CASSYLGQGVHEQYF
>TRBV2|TRBJ2-3|NA|NA
TGTGCCAGCACTGAAACCCCAGGTTGGGATACGCAGTATTTT
CASTETPGWDTQYF
>TRBV12-1|TRBJ2-1|NA|NA
TGTGCCAGCAGCTTTGAAACAGGGGTCGCCTACAATGAGCAGTTCTTC
CASSFETGVAYNEQFF
>TRBV28|TRBJ1-1|TRBD1|NA
TGTGCCAGTTCTACAGGGGGCGAAGCTTTCTTT
CASSTGGEAFF
>TRBV12-3/TRBV12-4|TRBJ2-3|NA|NA
TGTGCCAGCAGTCTCTCCGTGGACATCACAGATACGCAGTATTTT
CASSLSVDITDTQYF
>TRBV5-1|TRBJ2-5|NA|few
TGCGCCAGCAGCTTGGCCCTAGCTGAACAAGAGACCCAGTACTTC
CASSLALAEQETQYF
>TRBV5-5|TRBJ2-1|NA|many
TGTGCCAGCAGCTTGGCGGTTACTCAGAGGGGTGAGCAGTTCTTC
CASSLAVTQRGEQFF
>TRBV10-3|TRBJ1-6|NA|NA
TGTGCCATCAGTGAGTATGGGGTGACGAATTCACCCCTCCACTTT
CAISEYGVTNSPLHF
>TRBV4-1|TRBJ1-2|NA|NA
TGCTCCAGCAGCCAAGAGATACAGGGCCTGTGGCAAAACTATTGCTACACCTTC
CSSSQEIQGLWQNYCYTF
>TRBV10-3|TRBJ2-7|NA|NA
TGTGTCATCAGTGAGGGTAGCTACGAGCAATACTTC
CVISEGSYEQYF
>TRBV11-2|TRBJ1-1|TRBD1|once
TGTGCCAGCAGCTCTCCTAGTGATTCCCGGGGACAGGGTGGCGAAGCTTTCTTT
CASSSPSDSRGQGGEAFF
>TRBV7-9|TRBJ2-5|TRBD2|few
TGTGCCAGCAGCTTTCTAGCGGGAGAGGAGACCCAGTACTTC
CASSFLAGEETQYF
>TRBV24-1|TRBJ2-3|TRBD2|few
TGTGCCACCAGTGATTTAAGCGGGAGGTCGTTTTTT
CATSDLSGRSFF
>TRBV10-1|TRBJ1-5|NA|few
TGCGCCAGCAGCCAGGGGTTCAATCAGCCCCAGCATTTT
CASSQGFNQPQHF
>TRBV10-2|TRBJ1-2|TRBD1|NA
TGCGCCAGCAGTGGGCCCACTCAGGGGGTTTCCTATGGCTACACCTTC
CASSGPTQGVSYGYTF
>TRBV10-1|TRBJ2-7|NA|once
TGCGCCAGCATTGGAGGGAGTCAATTTCAGCAGTACTTC
CASIGGSQFQQYF
>TRBV6-5|TRBJ2-5|TRBD2|many
TGTGCCAGCGGGGGGACTAATTCCCAGTACTTC
CASGGTNSQYF
>TRBV13|TRBJ2-7|TRBD1|few
TGTGCCAGCAACCATCGCGACAGGGGACCCGAGCAGTACTTC
CASNHRDRGPEQYF
>TRBV6-1|TRBJ1-6|NA|NA
TGTGCCAGCAGTATTGAGAATAATTCACACCTCCACTTT
CASSIENNSHLHF
>TRBV11-1|TRBJ2-7|NA|once
TGTGCCAGCAGTCGGAGCCGCGGATTAGGTGGCGAGCAGTACTTC
CASSRSRGLGGEQYF
>TRBV11-2|TRBJ1-1|NA|NA
TGTGCCAGCAGCCCCTCTGGCATGGTTAGCATCACTGAAGCTTTCTTT
CASSPSGMVSITEAFF
>TRBV6-2/TRBV6-3|TRBJ2-7|NA|many
TGTGCCAGCAGTTCTCACAGTGCCTACGAGCAGTACTTC
CASSSHSAYEQYF
>TRBV11-2|TRBJ2-2|NA|NA
TGTGCCAGTAGCTTAACCAGGCGGGAGCTGTTTTTT
CASSLTRRELFF
>TRBV10-2|TRBJ2-1|TRBD1|NA
TGCGCCAGCAGTGAATTAGGGGGCTTAGGGCCGTTCTTC
CASSELGGLGPFF
>TRBV28|TRBJ1-1|NA|NA
TGTGCCATCAGTCGTGAGATGAACACTGAAGCTTTCTTT
CAISREMNTEAFF
>TRBV11-3|TRBJ2-1|NA|NA
TGTGCAAGCAGCTTAGGCAGGGGGGTCAATGAGCAGTTCTTC
CASSLGRGVNEQFF
>TRBV12-3/TRBV12-4|TRBJ1-4|TRBD1|many
TGTGCCAGCAGTTACAGGGGGCGGGATGAAAAACTGTTTTTT
CASSYRGRDEKLFF
>TRBV30|TRBJ1-6|NA|NA
TGTGCCTGGAGTGACTATAATTCACCCCTCCACTTT
CAWSDYNSPLHF
>TRBV11-2|TRBJ2-2|NA|NA
TGTGTCAGCAGCTTTAGATTTGTAACCGGGAAGAACACCGGGGAGCTGTTTTTT
CVSSFRFVTGKNTGELFF
>TRBV30|TRBJ1-5|NA|NA
TGTGCCTGGAGTACCGGGGAAGGTCAGCCCCAGCATTTT
CAWSTGEGQPQHF
>TRBV6-6|TRBJ1-1|NA|many
TGTGCCAGCAGCCTTACGCAGACTGGCGCTGAAGCTTTCTTT
CASSLTQTGAEAFF
>TRBV30|TRBJ2-1|NA|many
TGTGCCTGGACGAGCCTCTCAGGAGGCGATGAGCAGTTCTTC
CAWTSLSGGDEQFF
>TRBV11-3|TRBJ2-2|TRBD2|NA
TGTGCCAGCAGACCACAGGGACTAGGGGGGGGCAACGAGGACACCGGGGAGCTGTTTTTT
CASRPQGLGGGNEDTGELFF
>TRBV6-5|TRBJ1-1|NA|NA
TGTGCCAGCAGGTCTACAGGTTTGAACACTGAAACTTTCTTT
CASRSTGLNTETFF
>TRBV4-1|TRBJ1-4|NA|few
TGCGCCAGCAGCCTCTGGGGGGCGGCTAGTGAAAAACTGTTTTTT
CASSLWGAASEKLFF
>TRBV11-2|TRBJ1-2|TRBD1|many
TGTGCCAGCAGCGCGGGACAGGGCCATGGCTACACCTTC
CASSAGQGHGYTF
>TRBV4-1|TRBJ1-2|NA|many
TGCGCCAGCAGCCAAGAGACAGGCGGAGGCTATGGCTACACCTTC
CASSQETGGGYGYTF
>TRBV29-1|TRBJ2-2|TRBD2|many
TGCAGCGTTCGGGAGGCCAACACCGGGGAGCTGTTTTTT
CSVREANTGELFF
>TRBV6-6|TRBJ2-1|TRBD2|NA
TGTGCCAGCGGCGGACCAGCGGGAGTTGAGCAGCTCTTC
CASGGPAGVEQLF
>TRBV30|TRBJ2-1|TRBD2|NA
TGTGCCCGGAAAGGACTAGCGGACTACAATGAGCAGTTCTTC
CARKGLADYNEQFF
>TRBV2|TRBJ1-6|NA|NA
TGTGCCAGCAGGGAAGTCCGTTCCCTCCACTTT
CASREVRSLHF
>TRBV11-2|TRBJ2-7|NA|NA
TGTGCCAGCAGCACCCAGAGGGGCGAGGAGTACTTC
CASSTQRGEEYF
>TRBV20-1|TRBJ2-7|NA|NA
TGCAGTGCTAGAGTCGGCAGGAGGTACGAGCAGTACTTC
CSARVGRRYEQYF
>TRBV6-5|TRBJ1-5|TRBD1|NA
TGTGCCAGCAGGGGGCTGGGGACAGGAAAATCACAGCCCCAGCATTTT
CASRGLGTGKSQPQHF
>TRBV5-4|TRBJ2-7|NA|NA
TGTGCCAGCAGCTCCCGAGGGATGGGCTACGAGCAGTACTTC
CASSSRGMGYEQYF
>TRBV11-2|TRBJ2-5|TRBD2|NA
TGTGCCGGCAGCATGGGAGGGGAGACCCAGTACTTC
CAGSMGGETQYF
>TRBV5-4|TRBJ2-1|TRBD1|NA
TGTGACAGCAGCTTGTTGGGACAGTCTCTCGATGAGCACTTCTTC
CDSSLLGQSLDEHFF
>TRBV6-2/TRBV6-3|TRBJ2-7|TRBD2|NA
TGTGCCAGCAAAAGTTATGGGACTAGCGGATCCTCCTACGAGCAGTACTTC
CASKSYGTSGSSYEQYF
>TRBV6-5|TRBJ1-3|NA|many
TGTGCCAGCAGTTACTCCCGAATTAGAGACCACTCTGGAAACACCATATATTTT
CASSYSRIRDHSGNTIYF